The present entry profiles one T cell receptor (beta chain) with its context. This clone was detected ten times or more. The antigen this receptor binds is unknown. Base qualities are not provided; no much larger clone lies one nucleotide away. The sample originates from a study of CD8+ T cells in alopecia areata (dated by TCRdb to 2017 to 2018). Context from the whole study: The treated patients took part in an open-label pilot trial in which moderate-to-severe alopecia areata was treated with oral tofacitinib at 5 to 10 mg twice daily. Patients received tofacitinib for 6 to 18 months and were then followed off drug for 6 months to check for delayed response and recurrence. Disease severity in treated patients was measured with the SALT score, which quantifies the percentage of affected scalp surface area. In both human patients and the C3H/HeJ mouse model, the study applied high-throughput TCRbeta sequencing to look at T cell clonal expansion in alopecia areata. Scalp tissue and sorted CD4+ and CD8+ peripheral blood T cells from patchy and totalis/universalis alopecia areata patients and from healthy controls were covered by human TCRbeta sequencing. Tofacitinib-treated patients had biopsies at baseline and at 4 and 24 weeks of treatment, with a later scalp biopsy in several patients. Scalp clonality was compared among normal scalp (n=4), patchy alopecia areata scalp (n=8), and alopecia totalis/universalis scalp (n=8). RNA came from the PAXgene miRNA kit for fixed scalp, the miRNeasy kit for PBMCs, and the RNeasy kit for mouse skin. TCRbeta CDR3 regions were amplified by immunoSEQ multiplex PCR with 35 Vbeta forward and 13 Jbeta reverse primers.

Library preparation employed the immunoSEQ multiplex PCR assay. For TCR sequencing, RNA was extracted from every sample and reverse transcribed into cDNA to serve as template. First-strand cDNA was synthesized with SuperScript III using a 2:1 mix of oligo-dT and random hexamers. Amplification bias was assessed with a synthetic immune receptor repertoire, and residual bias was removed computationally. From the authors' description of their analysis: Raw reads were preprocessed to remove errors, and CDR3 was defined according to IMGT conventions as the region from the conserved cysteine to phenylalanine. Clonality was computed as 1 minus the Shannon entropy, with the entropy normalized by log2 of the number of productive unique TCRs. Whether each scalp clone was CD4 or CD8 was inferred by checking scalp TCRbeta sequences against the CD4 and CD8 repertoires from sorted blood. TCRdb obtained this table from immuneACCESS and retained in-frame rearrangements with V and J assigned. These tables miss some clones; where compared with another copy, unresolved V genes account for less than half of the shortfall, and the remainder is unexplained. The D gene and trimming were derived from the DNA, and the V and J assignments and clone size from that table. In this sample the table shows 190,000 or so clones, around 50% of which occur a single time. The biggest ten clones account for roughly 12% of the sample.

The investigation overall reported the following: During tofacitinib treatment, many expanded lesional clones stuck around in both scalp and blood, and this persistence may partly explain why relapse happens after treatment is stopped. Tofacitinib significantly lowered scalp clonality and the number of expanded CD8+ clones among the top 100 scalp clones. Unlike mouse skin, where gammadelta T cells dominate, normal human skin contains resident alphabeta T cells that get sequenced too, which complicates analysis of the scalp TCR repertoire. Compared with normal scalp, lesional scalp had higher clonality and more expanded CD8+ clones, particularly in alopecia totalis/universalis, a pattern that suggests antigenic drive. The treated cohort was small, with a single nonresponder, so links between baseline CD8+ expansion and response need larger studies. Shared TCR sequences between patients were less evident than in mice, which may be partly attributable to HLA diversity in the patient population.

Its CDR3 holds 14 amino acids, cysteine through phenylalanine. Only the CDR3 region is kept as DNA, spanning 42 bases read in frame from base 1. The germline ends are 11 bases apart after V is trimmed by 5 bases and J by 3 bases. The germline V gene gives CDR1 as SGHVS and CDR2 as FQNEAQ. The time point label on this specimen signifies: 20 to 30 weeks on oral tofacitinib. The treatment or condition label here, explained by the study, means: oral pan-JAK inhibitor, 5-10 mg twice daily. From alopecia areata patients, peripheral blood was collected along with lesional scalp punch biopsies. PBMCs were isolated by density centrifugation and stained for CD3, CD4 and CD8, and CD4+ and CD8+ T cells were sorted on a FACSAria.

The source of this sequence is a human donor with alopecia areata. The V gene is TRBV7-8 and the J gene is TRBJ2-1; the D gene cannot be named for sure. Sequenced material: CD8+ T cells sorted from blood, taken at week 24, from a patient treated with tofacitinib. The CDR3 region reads CASSPRGNYNEQFF. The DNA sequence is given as TGTGCCAGCAGCCCCCGAGGCAACTACAATGAGCAGTTCTTC.